The rows below give T cell receptor beta chains drawn from one sample of a study of blood T cell repertoires in COVID-19. Here immunoSEQ multiplex PCR was the method, and the copy in TCRdb shows in-frame clones only, minus some. This table has 120,000 or so clones, roughly 85% appearing once. Sequenced material: peripheral blood. The receptor set was obtained from a human donor in a cohort sampled during active COVID-19. Each CDR3 is given with its conserved first and last residue. A D gene is named only where the DNA matches it firmly. Size is stated for part of the rows, as once, few or many counts, or as a class when the clone is expanded.

TRBV18,TRBJ2-5,TRBD2,NA,CASSPGLAGETQYF,TGTGCCAGCTCGCCAGGACTAGCGGGGGAGACCCAGTACTTC
TRBV28,TRBJ1-4,NA,NA,CASSTRESANEKLFF,TGTGCCAGCAGTACCAGGGAAAGTGCGAATGAAAAACTGTTTTTT
TRBV5-4,TRBJ2-1,TRBD2,NA,CASSPGTSSGNEQFF,TGTGCCAGCAGCCCCGGGACTAGTTCCGGCAATGAGCAGTTCTTC
TRBV6-5,TRBJ1-6,NA,NA,CASRPQNSPLHF,TGTGCCAGCAGGCCTCAGAATTCACCCCTCCACTTT
TRBV12-3/TRBV12-4,TRBJ2-7,NA,NA,CASSFRVYEQYF,TGTGCCAGCAGCTTCAGGGTCTACGAGCAGTACTTC
TRBV15,TRBJ2-2,NA,NA,CATSGRNTGELFF,TGTGCCACCAGCGGTAGGAACACCGGGGAGCTGTTTTTT
TRBV27,TRBJ1-5,NA,NA,CASSTIAFEPQHF,TGTGCCAGCAGCACCATAGCGTTTGAGCCCCAGCATTTT
TRBV28,TRBJ2-1,TRBD2,NA,CASSISAGGPYNEQFF,TGTGCCAGCAGTATCTCAGCGGGGGGGCCCTACAATGAGCAGTTCTTC
TRBV6-5,TRBJ2-7,NA,NA,CASSYFAALSYEQYF,TGTGCCAGCAGTTATTTTGCGGCCCTGTCCTACGAGCAGTACTTC
TRBV28,TRBJ2-3,NA,NA,CASSPALGDGVDTQYF,TGTGCCAGCAGCCCCGCTTTAGGGGATGGTGTAGATACGCAGTATTTT
TRBV28,TRBJ2-2,NA,once,CATYGRITGELFF,TGTGCCACCTACGGGAGAATCACCGGGGAGCTGTTTTTT
TRBV4-2,TRBJ2-4,TRBD1,NA,CASSHKPGQGENIQYF,TGTGCCAGCAGCCACAAACCGGGACAGGGGGAAAACATTCAGTACTTC
TRBV5-8,TRBJ2-6,NA,NA,CASSLRQMRANVLTF,TGTGCCAGCAGCTTAAGACAGATGAGGGCCAACGTCCTGACTTTC
TRBV30,TRBJ1-1,NA,NA,CAWQVVGGVNTEAFF,TGTGCCTGGCAAGTGGTAGGCGGCGTGAACACTGAAGCTTTCTTT
TRBV7-6,TRBJ2-1,TRBD2,once,CASSPTSGGSNEQFF,TGTGCCAGCAGTCCGACTAGCGGGGGGTCAAATGAGCAGTTCTTC
TRBV6-5,TRBJ2-7,NA,NA,CASSWQTYEQYF,TGTGCCAGCTCTTGGCAGACCTACGAGCAGTACTTC
TRBV5-1,TRBJ1-1,TRBD1,NA,CASSSETGATEAFF,TGCGCCAGCAGCTCGGAAACAGGGGCCACTGAAGCTTTCTTT
TRBV4-1,TRBJ2-2,NA,NA,CASSQDGLTGELFF,TGCGCCAGCAGCCAAGATGGGCTCACCGGGGAGCTGTTTTTT
TRBV5-5,TRBJ2-7,NA,NA,CASSSYGYEQYF,TGTGCCAGCAGCTCGTACGGCTACGAGCAGTACTTC
TRBV4-2,TRBJ1-2,NA,NA,CASSQDVQSDYGYTF,TGTGCCAGCAGCCAAGACGTCCAATCGGACTATGGCTACACCTTC
TRBV4-1,TRBJ1-2,TRBD1,NA,CASSQDPTGWYGYTF,TGCGCCAGCAGCCAAGATCCGACAGGGTGGTATGGCTACACCTTC
TRBV28,TRBJ2-7,NA,many,CASSSYYGGQRISYEQYF,TGTGCCAGCAGTTCCTATTATGGAGGTCAACGGATCTCCTACGAGCAGTACTTC
TRBV30,TRBJ1-4,NA,NA,CAWSWRGSEKLFF,TGTGCCTGGAGCTGGCGGGGGAGTGAAAAACTGTTTTTT